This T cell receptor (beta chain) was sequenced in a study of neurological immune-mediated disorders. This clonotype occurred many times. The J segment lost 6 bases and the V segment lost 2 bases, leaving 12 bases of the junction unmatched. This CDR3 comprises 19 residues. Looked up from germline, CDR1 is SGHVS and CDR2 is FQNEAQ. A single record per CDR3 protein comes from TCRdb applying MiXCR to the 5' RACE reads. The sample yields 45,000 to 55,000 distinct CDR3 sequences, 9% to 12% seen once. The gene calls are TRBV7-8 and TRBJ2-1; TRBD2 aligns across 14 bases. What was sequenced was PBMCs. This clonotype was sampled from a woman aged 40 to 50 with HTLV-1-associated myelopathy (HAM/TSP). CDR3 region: CASSLRPLSGTSGGNEQFF. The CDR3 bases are TGTGCCAGCAGCTTAAGGCCCCTGTCCGGGACTAGCGGGGGCAATGAGCAGTTCTTC.